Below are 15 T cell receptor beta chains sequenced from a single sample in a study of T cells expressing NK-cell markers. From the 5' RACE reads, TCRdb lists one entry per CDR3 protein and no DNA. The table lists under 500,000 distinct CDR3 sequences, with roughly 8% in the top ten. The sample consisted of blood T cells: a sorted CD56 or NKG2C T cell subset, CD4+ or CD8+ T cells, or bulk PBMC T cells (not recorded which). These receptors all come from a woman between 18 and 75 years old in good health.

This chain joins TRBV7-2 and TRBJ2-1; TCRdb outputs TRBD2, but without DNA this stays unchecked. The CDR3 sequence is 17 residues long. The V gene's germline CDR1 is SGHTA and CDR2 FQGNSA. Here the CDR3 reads CASSFPGLAGGYNEQFF. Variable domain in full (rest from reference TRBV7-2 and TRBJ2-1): GAGVSQSPSNKVTEKGKDVELRCDPISGHTALYWYRQSLGQGLEFLIYFQGNSAPDKSGLPSDRFSAERTGGSVSTLTIQRTQQEDSAVYLCASSFPGLAGGYNEQFFGPGTRLTVL.

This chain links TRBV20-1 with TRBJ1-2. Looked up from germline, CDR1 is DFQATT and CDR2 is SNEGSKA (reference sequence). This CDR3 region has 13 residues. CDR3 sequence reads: CSARDLPNYGYTF.

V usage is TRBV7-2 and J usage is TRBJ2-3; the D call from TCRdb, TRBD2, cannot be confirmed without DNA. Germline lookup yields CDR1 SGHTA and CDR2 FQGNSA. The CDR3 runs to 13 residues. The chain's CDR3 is CASRYAGSDTQYF.

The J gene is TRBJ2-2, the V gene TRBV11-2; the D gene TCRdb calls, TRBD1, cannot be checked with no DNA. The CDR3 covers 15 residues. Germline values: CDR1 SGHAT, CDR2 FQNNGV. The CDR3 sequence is CASSLQGRMAGELFF.

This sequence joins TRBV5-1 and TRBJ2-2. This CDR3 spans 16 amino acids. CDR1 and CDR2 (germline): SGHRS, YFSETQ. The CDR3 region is CASTRFGVSNTGELFF.

The CDR3 sequence: CASSLSTGAQETQYF. The chain joins TRBV7-8 to TRBJ2-5; TCRdb's D gene call, TRBD1, goes unchecked for lack of DNA. Per the germline V gene, CDR1 is SGHVS and CDR2 is FQNEAQ. CDR3 length equals 15 residues.

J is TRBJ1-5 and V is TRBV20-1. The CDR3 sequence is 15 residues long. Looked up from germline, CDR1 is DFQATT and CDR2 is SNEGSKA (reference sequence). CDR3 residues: CSARDPGRSNQPQHF.

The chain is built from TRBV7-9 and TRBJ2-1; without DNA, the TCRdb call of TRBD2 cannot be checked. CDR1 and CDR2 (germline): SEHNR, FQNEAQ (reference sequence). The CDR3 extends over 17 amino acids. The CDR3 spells CASSLWGSGSVWDEQFF.

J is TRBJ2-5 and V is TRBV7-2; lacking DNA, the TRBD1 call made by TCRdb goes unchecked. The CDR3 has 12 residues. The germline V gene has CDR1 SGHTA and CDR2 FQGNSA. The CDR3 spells CASSWTVETQYF.

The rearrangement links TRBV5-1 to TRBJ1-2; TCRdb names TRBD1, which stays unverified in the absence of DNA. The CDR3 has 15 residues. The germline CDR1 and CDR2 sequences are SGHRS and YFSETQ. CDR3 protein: CASSLDDRRNYGYTF.

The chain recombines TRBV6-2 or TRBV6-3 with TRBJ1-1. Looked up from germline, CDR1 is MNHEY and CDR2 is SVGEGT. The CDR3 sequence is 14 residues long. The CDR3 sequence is CASSPMTMNTEAFF.

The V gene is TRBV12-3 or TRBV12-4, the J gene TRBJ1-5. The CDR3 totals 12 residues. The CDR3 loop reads CASSLIGVAQHF.

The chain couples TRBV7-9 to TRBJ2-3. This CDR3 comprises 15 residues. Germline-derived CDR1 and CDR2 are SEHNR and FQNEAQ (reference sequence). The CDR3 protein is CASSLPGAGTDTQYF.

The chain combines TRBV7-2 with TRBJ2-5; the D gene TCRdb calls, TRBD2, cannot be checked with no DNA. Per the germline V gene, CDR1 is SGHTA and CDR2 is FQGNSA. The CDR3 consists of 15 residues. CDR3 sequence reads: CASSLGQGLRETQYF.

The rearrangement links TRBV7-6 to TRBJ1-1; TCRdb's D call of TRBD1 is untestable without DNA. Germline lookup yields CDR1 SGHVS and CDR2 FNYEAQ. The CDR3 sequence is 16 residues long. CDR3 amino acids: CASSLSSGGEGTEAFF. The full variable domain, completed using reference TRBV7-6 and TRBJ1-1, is GAGVSQSPRYKVTKRGQDVALRCDPISGHVSLYWYRQALGQGPEFLTYFNYEAQQDKSGLPNDRFSAERPEGSISTLTIQRTEQRDSAMYRCASSLSSGGEGTEAFFGQGTRLTVV.